A selection of T cell receptor beta chains follows, all from one sample in a study of blood T cells in healthy people across ages. TCRdb itself ran the 5' RACE reads through MiXCR, one entry per CDR3 protein. The sample holds 800,000 or so distinct CDR3 sequences, approximately 67% seen once. The sequenced sample consisted of blood. The source of these receptors is a man aged 25 to 45 in good health. The CDR3 runs from the conserved cysteine through the conserved F or W. The D gene is left open where the match is weak. Size tells how often a clone was seen (once, few, many) or the class of an expanded clone, and some rows leave it out.

j_call	d_call	v_call	clone_size	cdr3_aa	cdr3_nt
TRBJ2-6	.	TRBV6-2/TRBV6-3	.	CASNFISGANVLTF	TGTGCCAGCAATTTTATCTCTGGGGCCAACGTCCTGACTTTC
TRBJ2-7	.	TRBV20-1	few	CSARSGRGIYEQYF	TGCAGTGCTAGATCTGGCAGGGGTATCTACGAGCAGTACTTC
TRBJ1-4	TRBD1	TRBV5-1	few	CASSLDGTGDEKLFF	TGCGCCAGCAGCTTGGACGGGACAGGGGATGAAAAACTGTTTTTT
TRBJ1-2	.	TRBV6-5	few	CASSQDGYSNYGYTF	TGTGCCAGCAGCCAGGACGGCTACTCTAACTATGGCTACACCTTC
TRBJ1-5	TRBD1	TRBV20-1	once	CSAQGGQSNQPQHF	TGCAGTGCTCAGGGGGGACAAAGCAATCAGCCCCAGCATTTT
TRBJ1-2	.	TRBV9	few	CASTGHYGYTF	TGTGCCAGCACAGGGCACTATGGCTACACCTTC
TRBJ2-7	.	TRBV4-3	.	CASSQDWVTGPYEQYF	TGCGCCAGCAGCCAAGATTGGGTGACAGGTCCCTACGAGCAGTACTTC
TRBJ2-7	.	TRBV7-2	.	CASSLGGSSHNEQYF	TGTGCCAGCAGCTTAGGAGGGAGCTCCCACAATGAGCAGTACTTC
TRBJ2-2	.	TRBV9	.	CASSVGVAGELFF	TGTGCCAGCAGCGTAGGGGTGGCCGGGGAGCTGTTTTTT
TRBJ2-7	TRBD1	TRBV28	.	CASSSTPGGSYEQYF	TGTGCCAGCAGTTCGACCCCAGGGGGCTCCTACGAGCAGTACTTC
TRBJ2-5	.	TRBV10-3	.	CAISEYTPSSAGSRNEQYF	TGTGCCATCAGTGAGTACACTCCATCGTCGGCAGGGAGTAGGAATGAGCAGTACTTC
TRBJ1-2	.	TRBV2	.	CASSVGGFYVYTF	TGTGCCAGCAGTGTTGGAGGTTTCTATGTCTACACCTTC
TRBJ2-1	.	TRBV7-3	.	CASSVSSSNEQFF	TGTGCCAGCAGCGTCTCTTCTTCCAATGAGCAGTTCTTC
TRBJ2-5	.	TRBV7-9	many	CASSQYGQTQETQYF	TGTGCCAGCAGCCAATACGGACAGACCCAAGAGACCCAGTACTTC
TRBJ2-3	.	TRBV20-1	once	CSAPGQPQRDTQYF	TGCAGTGCCCCGGGCCAGCCTCAGAGGGATACGCAGTATTTT
TRBJ2-7	.	TRBV12-3/TRBV12-4	.	CASSFGSKYEQYF	TGTGCCAGCAGTTTCGGGTCAAAGTACGAGCAGTACTTC
TRBJ2-1	.	TRBV6-2/TRBV6-3	.	CASSYRGVKQFF	TGTGCCAGCAGTTACCGCGGCGTGAAGCAGTTCTTC
TRBJ2-3	.	TRBV12-3/TRBV12-4	once	CASNPAAGRSDTQYF	TGTGCCAGCAACCCGGCGGCCGGACGGTCGGATACGCAGTATTTT
TRBJ2-1	TRBD2	TRBV27	.	CASTFNGGNNEQFF	TGTGCCAGCACATTTAACGGGGGGAACAATGAGCAGTTCTTC
TRBJ1-2	.	TRBV29-1	.	CSVEEEGLSSGYTF	TGCAGCGTTGAGGAAGAGGGTTTATCGTCTGGCTACACCTTC
TRBJ1-5	TRBD1	TRBV20-1	few	CSARDRGPDFPQHF	TGCAGTGCTCGGGACAGGGGCCCGGATTTCCCCCAGCATTTT
TRBJ1-2	TRBD1	TRBV15	few	CATSKTGGAYTF	TGTGCCACCAGCAAAACAGGGGGTGCCTACACCTTC
TRBJ2-1	TRBD2	TRBV25-1	.	CATTGLAGNEQFF	TGTGCCACCACGGGACTAGCGGGCAATGAGCAGTTCTTC
TRBJ2-6	.	TRBV4-3	.	CASSPRGGTSSGANVLTF	TGCGCCAGCAGCCCCCGTGGAGGGACCAGCTCTGGGGCCAACGTCCTGACTTTC